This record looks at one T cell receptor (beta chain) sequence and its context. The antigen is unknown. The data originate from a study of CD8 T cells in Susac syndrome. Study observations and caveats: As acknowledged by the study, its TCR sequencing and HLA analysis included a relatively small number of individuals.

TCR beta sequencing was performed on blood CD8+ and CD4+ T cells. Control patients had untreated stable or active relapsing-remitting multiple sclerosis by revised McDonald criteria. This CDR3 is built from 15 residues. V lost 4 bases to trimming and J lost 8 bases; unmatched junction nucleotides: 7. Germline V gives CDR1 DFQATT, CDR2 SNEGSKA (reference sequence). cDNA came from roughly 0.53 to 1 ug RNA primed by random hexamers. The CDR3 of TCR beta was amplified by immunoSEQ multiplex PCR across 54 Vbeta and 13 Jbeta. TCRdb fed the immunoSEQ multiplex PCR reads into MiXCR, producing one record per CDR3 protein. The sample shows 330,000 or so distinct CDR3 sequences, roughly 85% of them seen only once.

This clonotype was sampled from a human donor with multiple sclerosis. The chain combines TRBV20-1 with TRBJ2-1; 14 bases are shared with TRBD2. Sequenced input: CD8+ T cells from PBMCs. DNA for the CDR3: TGCAGTGCTATACCCCCGGGACTAGCGGGAGATGAGCAGTTCTTC. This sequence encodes CSAIPPGLAGDEQFF.